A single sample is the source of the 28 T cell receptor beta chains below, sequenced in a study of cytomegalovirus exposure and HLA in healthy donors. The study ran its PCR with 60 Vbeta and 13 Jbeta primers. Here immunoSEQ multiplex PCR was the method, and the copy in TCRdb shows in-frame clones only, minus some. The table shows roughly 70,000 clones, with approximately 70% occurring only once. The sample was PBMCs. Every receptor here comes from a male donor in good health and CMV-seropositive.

CDR3 DNA sequence: TGTGCCAGTAGTACCGGGACAGTGGTCGGAGCTTTCTTT. Amino acids: CASSTGTVVGAFF. V usage is TRBV19 and J usage is TRBJ1-1, with 7 nucleotides matching TRBD1. The V gene end was trimmed by 4 bases and the J gene end by 10 bases; junction bases not matched to a gene: 9. Germline loops: CDR1 LNHDA, CDR2 SQIVND (reference sequence). The CDR3 spans 13 residues.

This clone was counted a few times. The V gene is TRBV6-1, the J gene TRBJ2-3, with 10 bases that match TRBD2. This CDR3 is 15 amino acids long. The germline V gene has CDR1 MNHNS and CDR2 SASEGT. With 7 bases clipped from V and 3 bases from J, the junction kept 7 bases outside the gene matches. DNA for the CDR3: TGTGCCAGCAACCTAGCGGGAGCTGAAACAGATACGCAGTATTTT. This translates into CASNLAGAETDTQYF.

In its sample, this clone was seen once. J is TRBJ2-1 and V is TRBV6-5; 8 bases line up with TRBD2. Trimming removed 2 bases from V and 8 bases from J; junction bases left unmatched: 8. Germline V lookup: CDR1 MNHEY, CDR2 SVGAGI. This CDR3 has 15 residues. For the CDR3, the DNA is TGTGCCAGCAGTTACGGGGTAGCGGGGTCGGATGAGCAGTTCTTC. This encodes CASSYGVAGSDEQFF.

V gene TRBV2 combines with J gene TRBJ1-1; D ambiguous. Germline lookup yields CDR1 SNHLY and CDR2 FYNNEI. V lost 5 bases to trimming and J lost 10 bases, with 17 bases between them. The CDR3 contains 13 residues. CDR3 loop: CASSSPPTLRAFF. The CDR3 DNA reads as TGTGCCAGCAGTTCCCCCCCCACCCTGCGAGCTTTCTTT. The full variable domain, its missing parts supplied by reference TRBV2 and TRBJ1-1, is EPEVTQTPSHQVTQMGQEVILRCVPISNHLYFYWYRQILGQKVEFLVSFYNNEISEKSEIFDDQFSVERPDGSNFTLKIRSTKLEDSAMYFCASSSPPTLRAFFGQGTRLTVV.

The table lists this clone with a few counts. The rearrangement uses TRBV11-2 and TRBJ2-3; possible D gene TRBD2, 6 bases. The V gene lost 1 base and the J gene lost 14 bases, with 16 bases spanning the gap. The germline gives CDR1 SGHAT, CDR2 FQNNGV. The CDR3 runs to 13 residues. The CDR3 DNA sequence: TGTGCCAGCAGCTTAGGAGGAGGGGCTGCGGCGTATTTT. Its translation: CASSLGGGAAAYF.

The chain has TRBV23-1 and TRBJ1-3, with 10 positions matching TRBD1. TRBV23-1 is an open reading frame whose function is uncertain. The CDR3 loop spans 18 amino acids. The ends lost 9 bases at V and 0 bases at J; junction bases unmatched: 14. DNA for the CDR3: TGCGCCAGGACCGGGACAGGGGCCACCTCGAGCTCTGGAAACACCATATATTTT. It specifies CARTGTGATSSSGNTIYF.

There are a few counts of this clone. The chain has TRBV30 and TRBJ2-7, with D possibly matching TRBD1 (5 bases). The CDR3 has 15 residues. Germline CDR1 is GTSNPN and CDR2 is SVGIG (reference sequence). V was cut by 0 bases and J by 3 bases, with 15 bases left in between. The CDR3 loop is CAWSVLGRRSYEQYF. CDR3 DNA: TGTGCCTGGAGTGTACTGGGGCGACGCAGCTACGAGCAGTACTTC.

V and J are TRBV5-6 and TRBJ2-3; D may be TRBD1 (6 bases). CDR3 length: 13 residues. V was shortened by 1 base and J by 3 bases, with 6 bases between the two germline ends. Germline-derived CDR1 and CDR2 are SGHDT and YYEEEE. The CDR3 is CASSLRGTDTQYF. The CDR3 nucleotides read TGTGCCAGCAGCTTGAGGGGGACAGATACGCAGTATTTT.

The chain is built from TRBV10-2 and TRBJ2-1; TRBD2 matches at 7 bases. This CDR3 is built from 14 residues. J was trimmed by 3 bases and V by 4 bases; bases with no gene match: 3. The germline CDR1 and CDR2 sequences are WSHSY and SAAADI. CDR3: CASSASGLYNEQFF. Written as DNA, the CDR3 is TGCGCCAGCAGTGCTAGCGGACTCTACAATGAGCAGTTCTTC.

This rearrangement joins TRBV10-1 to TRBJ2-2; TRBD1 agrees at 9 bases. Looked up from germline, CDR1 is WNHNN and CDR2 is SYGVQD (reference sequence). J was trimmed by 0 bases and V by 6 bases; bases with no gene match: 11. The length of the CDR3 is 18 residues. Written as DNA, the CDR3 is TGCGCCAGCAGCTACAGGGGGCCTAATTCCGCGAACACCGGGGAGCTGTTTTTT. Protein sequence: CASSYRGPNSANTGELFF.

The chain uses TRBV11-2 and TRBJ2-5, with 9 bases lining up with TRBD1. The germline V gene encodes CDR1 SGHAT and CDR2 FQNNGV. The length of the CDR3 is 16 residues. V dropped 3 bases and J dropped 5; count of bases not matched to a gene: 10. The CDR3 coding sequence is TGTGCCAGCAGCTTCGGGGACAGGGTGAACGGGGAGACCCAGTACTTC. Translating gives CASSFGDRVNGETQYF.

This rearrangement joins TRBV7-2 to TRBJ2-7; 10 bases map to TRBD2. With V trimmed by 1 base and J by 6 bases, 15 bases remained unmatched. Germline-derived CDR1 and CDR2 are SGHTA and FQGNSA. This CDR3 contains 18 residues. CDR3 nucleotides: TGTGCCAGCAGCTTAGAGTCGTGGCTAGCGGGAGATTTTGGCGAGCAGTACTTC. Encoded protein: CASSLESWLAGDFGEQYF.

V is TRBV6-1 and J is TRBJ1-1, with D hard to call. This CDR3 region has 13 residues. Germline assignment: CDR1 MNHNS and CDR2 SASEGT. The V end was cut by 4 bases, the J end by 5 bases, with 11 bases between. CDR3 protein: CASSVAGRTEAFF. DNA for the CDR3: TGTGCCAGCAGTGTGGCGGGCCGGACTGAAGCTTTCTTT.

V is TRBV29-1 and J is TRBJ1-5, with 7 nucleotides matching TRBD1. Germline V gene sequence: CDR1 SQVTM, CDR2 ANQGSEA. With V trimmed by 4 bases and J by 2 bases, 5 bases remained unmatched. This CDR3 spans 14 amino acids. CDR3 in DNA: TGCAGCGTTGCTAAGGGGGCAGGCAATCAGCCCCAGCATTTT. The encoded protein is CSVAKGAGNQPQHF.

CDR3 amino acids: CASSYSEGSYEQYF. As DNA, the CDR3 is TGTGCCAGCAGTTACTCTGAGGGATCCTACGAGCAGTACTTC. The gene calls are TRBV6-5 and TRBJ2-7, with D maybe TRBD2 (5 bases). Looked up from germline, CDR1 is MNHEY and CDR2 is SVGAGI. This CDR3 region has 14 residues. Trimming took 0 bases from V and 1 from J, leaving 7 bases between them.

CDR3 region: CAWRGQTTANTEAFF. The CDR3 DNA reads TGTGCCTGGAGGGGACAGACAACTGCGAACACTGAAGCTTTCTTT. The V gene is TRBV30, the J gene TRBJ1-1, with TRBD1 identical over 7 bases. Germline-derived CDR1 and CDR2 are GTSNPN and SVGIG (reference sequence). The ends lost 3 bases at V and 1 base at J; junction bases unmatched: 8. This CDR3 is 15 amino acids long.

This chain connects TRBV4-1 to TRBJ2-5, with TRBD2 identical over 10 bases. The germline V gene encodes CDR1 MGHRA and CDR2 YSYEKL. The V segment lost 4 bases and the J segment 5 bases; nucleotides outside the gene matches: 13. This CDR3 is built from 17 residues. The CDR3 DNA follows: TGCGCCAGCAGCCGCCCGGGACTAGCGCGGGGTGACGAGACCCAGTACTTC. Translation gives CASSRPGLARGDETQYF.

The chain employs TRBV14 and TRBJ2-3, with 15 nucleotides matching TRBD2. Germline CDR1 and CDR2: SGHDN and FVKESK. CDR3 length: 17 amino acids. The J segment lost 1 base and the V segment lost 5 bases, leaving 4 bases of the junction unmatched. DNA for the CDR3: TGTGCCAGCAGCTTGGGACTAGCGGGGGGCCGCACAGATACGCAGTATTTT. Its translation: CASSLGLAGGRTDTQYF.

CDR3 loop: CASSWAGRFSDTQYF. The CDR3 DNA reads as TGTGCCAGCAGCTGGGCGGGCAGGTTCTCAGATACGCAGTATTTT. The rearrangement joins TRBV5-4 to TRBJ2-3, with D possibly being TRBD2 (5 bases). Germline V gene sequence: CDR1 SGHNT, CDR2 YYREEE (reference sequence). V was pared by 3 bases and J by 4 bases, with 15 bases between. This CDR3 has 15 residues.

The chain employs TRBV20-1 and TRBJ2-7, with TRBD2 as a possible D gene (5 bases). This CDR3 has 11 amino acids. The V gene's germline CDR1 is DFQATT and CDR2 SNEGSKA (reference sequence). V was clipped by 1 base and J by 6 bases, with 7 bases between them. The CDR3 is CSARAGSEQYF. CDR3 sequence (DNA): TGCAGTGCTAGAGCGGGATCCGAGCAGTACTTC.

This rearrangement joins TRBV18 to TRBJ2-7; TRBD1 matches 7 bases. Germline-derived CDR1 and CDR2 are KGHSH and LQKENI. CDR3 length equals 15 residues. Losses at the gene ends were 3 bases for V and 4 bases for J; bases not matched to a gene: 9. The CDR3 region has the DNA TGTGCCAGCTCACCTTACTCCGGGACAGCTTACGAGCAGTACTTC. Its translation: CASSPYSGTAYEQYF.

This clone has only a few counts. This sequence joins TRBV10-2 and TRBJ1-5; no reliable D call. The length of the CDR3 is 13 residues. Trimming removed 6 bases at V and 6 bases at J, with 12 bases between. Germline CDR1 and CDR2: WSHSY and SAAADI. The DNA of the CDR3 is TGCGCCAGCAGCCCCGCGGGGTTTCAGCCCCAGCATTTT. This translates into CASSPAGFQPQHF.

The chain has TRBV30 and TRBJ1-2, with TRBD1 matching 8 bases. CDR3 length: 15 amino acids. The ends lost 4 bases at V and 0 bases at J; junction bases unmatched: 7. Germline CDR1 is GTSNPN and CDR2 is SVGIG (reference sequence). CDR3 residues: CAWNPGQVPNYGYTF. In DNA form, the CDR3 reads TGTGCCTGGAATCCGGGACAGGTGCCTAACTATGGCTACACCTTC.

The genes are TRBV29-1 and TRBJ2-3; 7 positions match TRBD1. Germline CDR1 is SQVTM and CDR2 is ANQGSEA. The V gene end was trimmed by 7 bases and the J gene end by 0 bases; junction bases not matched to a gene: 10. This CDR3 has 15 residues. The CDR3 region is CSAQHGQASTDTQYF. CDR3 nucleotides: TGCAGCGCCCAGCATGGACAGGCTAGCACAGATACGCAGTATTTT.

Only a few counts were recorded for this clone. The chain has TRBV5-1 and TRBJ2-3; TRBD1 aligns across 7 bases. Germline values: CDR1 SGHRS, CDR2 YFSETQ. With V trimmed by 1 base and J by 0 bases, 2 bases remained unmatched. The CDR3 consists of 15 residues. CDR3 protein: CASSLSGGSTDTQYF. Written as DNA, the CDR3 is TGCGCCAGCAGCTTGTCAGGGGGAAGCACAGATACGCAGTATTTT.

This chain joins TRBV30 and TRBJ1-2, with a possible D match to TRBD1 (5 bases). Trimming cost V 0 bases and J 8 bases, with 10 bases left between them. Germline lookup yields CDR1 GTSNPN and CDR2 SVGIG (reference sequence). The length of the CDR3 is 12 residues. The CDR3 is CAWSVQALGYTF. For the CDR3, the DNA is TGTGCCTGGAGTGTACAGGCCCTCGGCTACACCTTC. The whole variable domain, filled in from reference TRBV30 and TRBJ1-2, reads SQTIHQWPATLVQPVGSPLSLECTVEGTSNPNLYWYRQAAGRGLQLLFYSVGIGQISSEVPQNLSASRPQDRQFILSSKKLLLSDSGFYLCAWSVQALGYTFGSGTRLTVV.

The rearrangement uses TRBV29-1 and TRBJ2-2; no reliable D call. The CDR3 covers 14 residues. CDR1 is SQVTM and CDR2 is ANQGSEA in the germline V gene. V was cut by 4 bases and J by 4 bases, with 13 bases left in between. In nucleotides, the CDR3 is TGCAGCGTTGGGTTTGCAGATCGCACCGGGGAGCTGTTTTTT. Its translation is CSVGFADRTGELFF.

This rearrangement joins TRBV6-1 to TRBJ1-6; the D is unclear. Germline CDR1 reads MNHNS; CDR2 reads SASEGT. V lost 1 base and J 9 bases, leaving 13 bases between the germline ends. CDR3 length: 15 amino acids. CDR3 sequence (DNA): TGTGCCAGCAGTGAAGAACAACCGAAGATTTCACCCCTCCACTTT. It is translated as CASSEEQPKISPLHF.